Following are 21 T cell receptor beta chains from one sample sequenced in a study of high-grade serous ovarian cancer treatment subgroups. The tumor samples were collected prior to definitive surgery or chemotherapy. Sequenced by immunoSEQ multiplex PCR; TCRdb stores in-frame clones only, minus some. Seen here are about 12,000 clones, around 90% observed once, and the top ten hold roughly 3%. The source material was tumor tissue. Every receptor here comes from a human donor with high-grade serous ovarian cancer.

This chain uses TRBV28 with TRBJ1-3; D unclear. Trimming took 6 bases from V and 3 from J, leaving 9 bases between them. CDR3 length: 13 residues. Germline V gene data show CDR1 as MDHEN and CDR2 as SYDVKM. CDR3 residues: CASRTGNGNTIYF. The CDR3, as DNA: TGTGCCAGCAGGACTGGGAATGGAAACACCATATATTTT.

The rearrangement uses TRBV9 and TRBJ1-2; D gene unclear. Germline V CDR1 and CDR2: SGDLS, YYNGEE. V lost 4 bases, J lost 4 bases, and 17 bases lay in between. The CDR3 is made up of 15 amino acids. The CDR3 reads CASSTEVGSGYGYTF. The CDR3 DNA is TGTGCCAGCAGCACAGAAGTGGGGTCAGGCTATGGCTACACCTTC.

The genes are TRBV19 and TRBJ1-5; 11 bases match TRBD1. CDR1 is LNHDA and CDR2 is SQIVND in the germline V gene (reference sequence). The CDR3 length is 15 residues. The V gene end was trimmed by 10 bases and the J gene end by 4 bases; junction bases not matched to a gene: 9. CDR3 residues: CATGQGAVRNQPQHF. DNA of the CDR3: TGTGCCACAGGACAGGGGGCCGTGAGAAATCAGCCCCAGCATTTT.

This clone appeared a few times. The rearrangement joins TRBV7-3 to TRBJ1-1; D may be TRBD1 (5 bases). The V gene lost 0 bases and the J gene lost 3 bases, with 8 bases spanning the gap. The CDR3 has 14 amino acids. Germline CDR1 reads SGHTA; CDR2 reads FQGTGA. This CDR3 is CASSLTGRDTEAFF. The CDR3 DNA follows: TGTGCCAGCAGCTTAACGGGGCGCGACACTGAAGCTTTCTTT.

The genes are TRBV19 and TRBJ2-1; D not resolved. V was trimmed by 0 bases and J by 0 bases, leaving 9 bases between them. CDR1 is LNHDA and CDR2 is SQIVND in the germline V gene (reference sequence). CDR3 length: 16 residues. The CDR3 DNA reads TGTGCCAGTAGTATAGACGTTATCGTCTCCTACAATGAGCAGTTCTTC. Translation gives CASSIDVIVSYNEQFF.

The chain couples TRBV4-1 to TRBJ1-2; the D gene is possibly TRBD1 (5 bases). V was cut by 1 base and J by 4 bases, with 10 bases left in between. This CDR3 has 14 amino acids. Germline values: CDR1 MGHRA, CDR2 YSYEKL. The CDR3 loop is CASSQGGGVYGYTF. The CDR3 region has the DNA TGCGCCAGCAGCCAAGGGGGAGGGGTCTATGGCTACACCTTC.

This clone was detected once. The chain couples TRBV19 to TRBJ1-5, with 9 bases matching TRBD1. This CDR3 comprises 17 residues. From germline, CDR1 is LNHDA and CDR2 SQIVND (reference sequence). V lost 5 bases and J lost 3; bases outside the gene matches: 11. CDR3 DNA sequence: TGTGCCAGTAGTCCTGTGGACAGGGGCACCCACAATCAGCCCCAGCATTTT. It yields the protein CASSPVDRGTHNQPQHF.

This clone is classed as medium-sized. The V gene is TRBV7-9, the J gene TRBJ1-6; TRBD1 might be the D (6 bases). Germline V gives CDR1 SEHNR, CDR2 FQNEAQ (reference sequence). Trimming stripped 5 bases from V and 3 bases from J, with 14 bases between. This CDR3 has 16 amino acids. In nucleotides, the CDR3 is TGTGCCAGCAGCCGTCATGGACAGATCTATAATTCACCCCTCCACTTT. Its protein is CASSRHGQIYNSPLHF. The entire variable domain, with the rest obtained from reference TRBV7-9 and TRBJ1-6, is as follows: DTGVSQNPRHKITKRGQNVTFRCDPISEHNRLYWYRQTLGQGPEFLTYFQNEAQLEKSRLLSDRFSAERPKGSFSTLEIQRTEQGDSAMYLCASSRHGQIYNSPLHFGNGTRLTVT.

The chain recombines TRBV29-1 with TRBJ2-1, with D uncertain. The germline gives CDR1 SQVTM, CDR2 ANQGSEA. The CDR3 is 10 residues long. The V end lost 5 bases, the J end lost 9 bases, and 8 bases lay between the germline ends. CDR3 DNA sequence: TGCAGCGTTCGGTCCAGTGAGCAGTTCTTC. Its protein is CSVRSSEQFF.

The table lists this clone with a count of one. This rearrangement joins TRBV6-1 to TRBJ1-3; TRBD1 might be the D (6 bases). The CDR3 runs to 15 residues. Trimming stripped 3 bases from V and 2 bases from J, with 11 bases between. The germline V gene encodes CDR1 MNHNS and CDR2 SASEGT. The CDR3: CASSEQGSAGNTIYF. The CDR3 DNA follows: TGTGCCAGCAGTGAGCAGGGGAGCGCTGGAAACACCATATATTTT.

The chain employs TRBV6-6 and TRBJ1-2; D possibly corresponds to TRBD1 (6 bases). The V end lost 4 bases, the J end lost 9 bases, and 12 bases lay between the germline ends. The germline gives CDR1 MNHNY, CDR2 SVGAGI (reference sequence). The CDR3 is 12 residues long. The CDR3: CASSSRQARYTF. DNA of the CDR3: TGTGCCAGCAGTTCCCGACAGGCTCGCTACACCTTC.

The chain uses TRBV2 and TRBJ2-7; 7 positions match TRBD1. Germline CDR1 reads SNHLY; CDR2 reads FYNNEI. The CDR3 loop spans 14 amino acids. Losses at the gene ends were 4 bases for V and 2 bases for J; bases not matched to a gene: 5. CDR3 sequence: CASSAQGDTYEQYF. In DNA, the CDR3 is TGTGCCAGCAGTGCGCAGGGGGATACCTACGAGCAGTACTTC.

This rearrangement joins TRBV4-3 to TRBJ1-4; D is uncertain. V was clipped by 3 bases and J by 8 bases, with 16 bases between them. The CDR3 runs 15 residues. Germline V gene data show CDR1 as LGHNA and CDR2 as YSLEER. The DNA for the CDR3 is TGCGCCAGCAGCCACGGTCCCGGGGTTCGGGAAAAACTGTTTTTT. Its protein is CASSHGPGVREKLFF.

The chain carries TRBV5-1 and TRBJ2-5, with 12 bases identical to TRBD1. TRBJ2-7 explains the end of the DNA better; the J call may be wrong. The CDR3 spans 16 residues. Germline lookup yields CDR1 SGHRS and CDR2 YFSETQ. The CDR3 DNA sequence: TGCGCCAGCAGCTTGGCCGGGACAGGGGGCTTGTACGAGCAGTACTTC. It specifies CASSLAGTGGLYEQYF.

This clone was seen only a few times. The V call is TRBV29-1, the J call TRBJ1-2; 7 bases line up with TRBD1. Trimming removed 6 bases from V and 8 bases from J; junction bases left unmatched: 6. Looked up from germline, CDR1 is SQVTM and CDR2 is ANQGSEA. The CDR3 runs to 11 residues. CDR3: CSVLQGIGYTF. The CDR3 DNA reads TGCAGCGTGTTACAGGGGATCGGCTACACCTTC.

A note on this clone: The junction differs from germline at one of its ends, possibly a read error. The chain recombines TRBV7-7 with TRBJ2-1; 9 bases match TRBD2. This CDR3 comprises 15 residues. Germline CDR1 reads SSHAT; CDR2 reads FNYEAQ (reference sequence). The CDR3 DNA reads TGTGCTAGCAGCTTAGACGGCGGGGGGGCCGATGAGCAGTTCTTC. The encoded protein is CASSLDGGGADEQFF.

The V and J genes are TRBV10-3 and TRBJ2-1; no firm D call. Trimming removed 1 base at V and 4 bases at J, with 11 bases between. There are 15 residues in the CDR3. Germline V CDR1 and CDR2: ENHRY, SYGVKD. The CDR3 region is CAISEWPEKYNEQFF. Written as DNA, the CDR3 is TGTGCCATCAGTGAGTGGCCTGAAAAATACAATGAGCAGTTCTTC.

The chain links TRBV7-2 to TRBJ2-7, with TRBD2 identical over 10 bases. Germline assignment: CDR1 SGHTA and CDR2 FQGNSA. The CDR3 runs to 17 residues. Germline trimming cut 4 bases from V and 6 bases from J; bases unmatched to any gene: 15. The CDR3 region is CASSWVERGGREGEQYF. The CDR3 DNA sequence: TGTGCCAGCAGCTGGGTCGAGCGGGGGGGCCGTGAGGGCGAGCAGTACTTC.

V gene TRBV10-3 combines with J gene TRBJ1-2; 9 bases fit TRBD1. CDR3 length equals 15 residues. CDR1 ENHRY and CDR2 SYGVKD come from the germline V gene. With 6 bases clipped from V and 8 bases from J, the junction kept 13 bases outside the gene matches. CDR3 in amino acids: CAIRQGASRGRGYTF. The CDR3 DNA is TGTGCCATCAGACAGGGGGCCTCAAGGGGGCGAGGCTACACCTTC.

The chain joins TRBV7-2 to TRBJ1-5; 9 nucleotides match TRBD1. Trimming at V came to 1 base and at J to 5 bases, leaving 3 bases not matched to a gene. CDR1 and CDR2 (germline): SGHTA, FQGNSA. CDR3 length: 15 residues. The CDR3 loop is CASSLEQGAYQPQHF. Here the CDR3 DNA reads TGTGCCAGCAGCTTAGAACAGGGGGCGTATCAGCCCCAGCATTTT.

V usage is TRBV7-2 and J usage is TRBJ2-3; D remains ambiguous. CDR3 size: 13 residues. V dropped 3 bases and J dropped 3 bases, with 7 bases sitting between them. Germline values: CDR1 SGHTA, CDR2 FQGNSA. The CDR3 sequence: CASSLGRTDTQYF. The CDR3 DNA reads as TGTGCCAGCAGCTTGGGAAGGACAGATACGCAGTATTTT.